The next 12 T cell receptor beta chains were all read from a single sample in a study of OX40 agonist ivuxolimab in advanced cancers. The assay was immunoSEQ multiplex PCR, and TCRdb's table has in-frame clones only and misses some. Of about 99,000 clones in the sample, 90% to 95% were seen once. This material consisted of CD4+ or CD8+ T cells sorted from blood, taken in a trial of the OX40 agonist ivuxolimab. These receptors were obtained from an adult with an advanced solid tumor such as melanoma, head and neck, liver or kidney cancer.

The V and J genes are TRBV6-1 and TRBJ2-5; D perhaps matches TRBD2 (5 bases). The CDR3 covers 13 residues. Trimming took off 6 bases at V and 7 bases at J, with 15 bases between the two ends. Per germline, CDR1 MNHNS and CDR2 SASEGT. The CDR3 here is CASRATSEGTQYF. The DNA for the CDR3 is TGTGCCAGCAGGGCTACTAGTGAAGGGACCCAGTACTTC.

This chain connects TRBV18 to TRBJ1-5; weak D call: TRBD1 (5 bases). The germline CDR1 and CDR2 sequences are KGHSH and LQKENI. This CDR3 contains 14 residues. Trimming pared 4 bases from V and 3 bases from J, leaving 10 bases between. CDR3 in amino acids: CASSLDRNNQPQHF. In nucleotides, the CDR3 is TGTGCCAGCTCACTAGACAGAAACAATCAGCCCCAGCATTTT.

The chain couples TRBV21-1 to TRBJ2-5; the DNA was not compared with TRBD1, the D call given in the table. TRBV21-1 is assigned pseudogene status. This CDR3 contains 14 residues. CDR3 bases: TGTGCCAGCAGCATAGGGGCGATCCGGGTGACCCAGTACTTC. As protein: CASSIGAIRVTQYF.

The CDR3: CASSPPGVGYEQYF. CDR3 DNA sequence: TGTGCCAGCAGCCCCCCGGGGGTGGGCTACGAGCAGTACTTC. V is TRBV11-3 and J is TRBJ2-7, with D maybe TRBD2 (6 bases). The CDR3 runs to 14 residues. Looked up from germline, CDR1 is SGHNT and CDR2 is YENEEA. V was pared by 5 bases and J by 3 bases, with 14 bases between.

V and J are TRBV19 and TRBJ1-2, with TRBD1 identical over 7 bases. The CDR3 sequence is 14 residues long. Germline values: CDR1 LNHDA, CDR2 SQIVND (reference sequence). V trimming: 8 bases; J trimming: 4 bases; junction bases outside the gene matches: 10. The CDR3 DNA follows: TGTGCCAGTTCCGACCCCAGGGGGATCTATGGCTACACCTTC. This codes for CASSDPRGIYGYTF.

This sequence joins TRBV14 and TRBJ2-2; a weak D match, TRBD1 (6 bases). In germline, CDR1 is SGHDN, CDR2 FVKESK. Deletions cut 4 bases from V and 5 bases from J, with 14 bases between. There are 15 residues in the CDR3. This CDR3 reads CASSPSGTLTGELFF. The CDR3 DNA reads TGTGCCAGCAGCCCCTCCGGGACATTGACCGGGGAGCTGTTTTTT.

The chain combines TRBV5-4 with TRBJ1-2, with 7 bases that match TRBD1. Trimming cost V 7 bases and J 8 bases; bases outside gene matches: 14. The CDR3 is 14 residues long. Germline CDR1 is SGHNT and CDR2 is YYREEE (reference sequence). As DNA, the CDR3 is TGTGCCAGCCAGGTGACAGGGACCCTTCGCGGCTACACCTTC. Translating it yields CASQVTGTLRGYTF.

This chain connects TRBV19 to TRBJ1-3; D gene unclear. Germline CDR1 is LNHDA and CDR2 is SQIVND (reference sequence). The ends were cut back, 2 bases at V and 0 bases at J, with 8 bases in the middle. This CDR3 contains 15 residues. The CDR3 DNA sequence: TGTGCCAGTAGTATACTGGCTAACTCTGGAAACACCATATATTTT. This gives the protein CASSILANSGNTIYF. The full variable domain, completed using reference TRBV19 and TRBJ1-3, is DGGITQSPKYLFRKEGQNVTLSCEQNLNHDAMYWYRQDPGQGLRLIYYSQIVNDFQKGDIAEGYSVSREKKESFPLTVTSAQKNPTAFYLCASSILANSGNTIYFGEGSWLTVV.

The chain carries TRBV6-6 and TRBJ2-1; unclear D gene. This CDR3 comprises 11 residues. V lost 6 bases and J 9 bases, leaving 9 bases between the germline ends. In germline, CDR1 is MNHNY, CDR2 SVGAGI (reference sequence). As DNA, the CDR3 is TGTGCCAGCAGGCTGGGTGGTGAGCAGTTCTTC. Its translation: CASRLGGEQFF.

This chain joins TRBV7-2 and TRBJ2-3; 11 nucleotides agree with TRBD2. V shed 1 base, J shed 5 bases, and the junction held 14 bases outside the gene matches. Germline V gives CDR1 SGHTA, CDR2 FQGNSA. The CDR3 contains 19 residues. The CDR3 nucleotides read TGTGCCAGCAGCTTAGAGAGGGTAGCGGGAGGGGGGCTGAAAGATACGCAGTATTTT. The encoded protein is CASSLERVAGGGLKDTQYF.

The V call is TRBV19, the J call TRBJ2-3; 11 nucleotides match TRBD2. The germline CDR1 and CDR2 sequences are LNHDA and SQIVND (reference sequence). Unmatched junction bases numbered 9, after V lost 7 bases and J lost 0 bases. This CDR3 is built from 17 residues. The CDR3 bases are TGTGCCAGTAAAATTTCCGGACTAGCGGGTAGCACAGATACGCAGTATTTT. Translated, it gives CASKISGLAGSTDTQYF.

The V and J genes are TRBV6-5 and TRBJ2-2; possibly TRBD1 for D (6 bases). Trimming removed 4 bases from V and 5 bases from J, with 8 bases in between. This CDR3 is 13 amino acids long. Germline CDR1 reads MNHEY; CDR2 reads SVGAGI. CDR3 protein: CASSSTGTGELFF. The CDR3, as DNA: TGTGCCAGCAGTTCAACAGGGACCGGGGAGCTGTTTTTT.